The rows below give T cell receptor beta chains drawn from one sample of a study of cytomegalovirus exposure and HLA in healthy donors. The assay was immunoSEQ multiplex PCR, and TCRdb's table has in-frame clones only and misses some. Its table records about 120,000 clones. Sample: PBMCs. Receptors were obtained from a man in his forties or fifties in good health and CMV-seropositive. CDR3s include the opening cysteine and the closing phenylalanine or tryptophan.

v_gene	j_gene	CDR3aa
TRBV5-1	TRBJ2-7	CASSLDQAPYEQYF
TRBV21-1	TRBJ2-3	CASSSLRPRPPRATDTQYF
TRBV7-9	TRBJ2-1	CASSQRLAGEANEQFF
TRBV5-5	TRBJ1-1	CASSLITGSNTEAFF
TRBV20-1	TRBJ2-7	CSASGVYEQYF
TRBV6-1	TRBJ2-2	CASSDSGVTGELFF
TRBV5-6	TRBJ2-7	CASSSAASLHEQYF
TRBV7-9	TRBJ2-7	CASSLRGEQYF
TRBV5-1	TRBJ1-4	CASSLASGTVNEKLFF
TRBV7-2	TRBJ1-5	CASSPMTGDNQPQHF
TRBV28	TRBJ2-1	CASSGQDIGNEQFF
TRBV7-2	TRBJ2-7	CASSSHPGFYEQYF
TRBV6-5	TRBJ1-2	CASSQTGPVGYTF
TRBV5-1	TRBJ2-7	CASSLGLAAPSYEQYF
TRBV6-1	TRBJ2-1	CASSDRDIHEQFF
TRBV7-2	TRBJ2-7	CASSLVAGVGEQYF
TRBV5-1	TRBJ1-2	CASSLAGTSNYGYTF
TRBV7-3	TRBJ1-1	CASSLYSYTEAFF
TRBV11-2	TRBJ1-2	CASSLQGNGYTF
TRBV11-3	TRBJ2-2	CASSLDQGGTGELFF
TRBV18	TRBJ1-4	CASSPLQGRWSEKLFF
TRBV18	TRBJ2-1	CASSASGRANEQFF
TRBV7-6	TRBJ2-5	CASSLTSGSGETQYF
TRBV10-3	TRBJ1-2	CAIRDRDVRGYTF
TRBV28	TRBJ2-7	CASSPTGTPFYEQYF
TRBV6-1	TRBJ2-1	CAIRDSSYNEQFF
TRBV5-4	TRBJ2-2	CASSYGTSGRTGELFF
TRBV7-6	TRBJ2-7	CASSPNHGGEQYF
TRBV18	TRBJ2-7	CASVTSGSSYEQYF
TRBV10-3	TRBJ2-5	CAISENLAGEETQYF
TRBV28	TRBJ2-7	CASRVELSSYEQYF
TRBV19	TRBJ2-3	CASSRRGDTQYF
TRBV2	TRBJ2-2	CASSVVLKGAGELFF
TRBV2	TRBJ2-3	CASKMRHVTDTQYF
TRBV18	TRBJ1-2	CASSLGQQHYGYTF
TRBV29-1	TRBJ1-1	CSVADYSEAFF
TRBV6-5	TRBJ1-3	CAVSGGLGNTIYF
TRBV27	TRBJ2-7	CASSPRQGIVYEQYF
TRBV27	TRBJ2-5	CASSPHFRTVETQYF
TRBV19	TRBJ2-2	CASSIFWGQRGRSGLAGELFF
TRBV7-3	.	CASSLSQGYEQYF
TRBV7-9	TRBJ1-4	CASSSISLNREKLFF
TRBV29-1	TRBJ1-2	CSVRWSNYGYTF
TRBV5-6	TRBJ2-1	CASSSARGATEQFF
TRBV6-1	TRBJ1-1	CASSEITGGSGEAFF
TRBV5-3	TRBJ1-4	CARVLQGQGPTPTEKLFF
TRBV7-7	TRBJ1-1	CASSLLRNTEAFF
TRBV7-7	TRBJ2-5	CASSVAGGPGETQYF
TRBV7-9	TRBJ1-2	CASSPGTGDAHGYTF